These 24 T cell receptor beta chains came from one sample sequenced in a study of radiotherapy plus CTLA-4 blockade in lung cancer. Libraries were prepared by immunoSEQ multiplex PCR; TCRdb keeps only in-frame clonotypes and omits some of them. The data hold some 87,000 clones, with around four fifths observed a single time. Material: peripheral blood, obtained from a patient treated with radiotherapy plus ipilimumab. Receptors originate from a human donor with non-small cell lung cancer that progressed on radiotherapy plus ipilimumab.

This chain uses TRBV13 with TRBJ2-7; 8 positions match TRBD2. The V and J ends lost 2 bases and 1 base, in that order; junction bases with no gene match: 7. Germline CDR1 and CDR2: PRHDT and FYEKMQ (reference sequence). The CDR3 totals 16 residues. The CDR3 here is CASSLTVAGISYEQYF. The CDR3 nucleotides read TGTGCCAGCAGCTTAACCGTAGCGGGGATATCCTACGAGCAGTACTTC.

This sequence joins TRBV6-5 and TRBJ2-7; TRBD2 matches 12 bases. This CDR3 has 15 amino acids. The germline gives CDR1 MNHEY, CDR2 SVGAGI. The trim removed 4 bases at V and 2 bases at J, leaving 3 bases unmatched. DNA of the CDR3: TGTGCCAGCAGTTCTAGCGGGGGGGCCGCCTACGAGCAGTACTTC. Translating it yields CASSSSGGAAYEQYF.

The count of this clone is one. The V gene is TRBV9, the J gene TRBJ2-3, with a possible D match to TRBD1 (6 bases). V was clipped by 6 bases and J by 1 base, with 15 bases between them. The CDR3 length is 15 residues. From germline, CDR1 is SGDLS and CDR2 YYNGEE. CDR3 region: CASTLGGKRTDTQYF. The CDR3 DNA sequence: TGTGCCAGCACCCTAGGGGGAAAGCGCACAGATACGCAGTATTTT.

The chain recombines TRBV27 with TRBJ1-6; no clear D. Germline V gives CDR1 MNHEY, CDR2 SMNVEV (reference sequence). V was trimmed by 4 bases and J by 8 bases, leaving 6 bases between them. There are 12 residues in the CDR3. The CDR3 sequence: CASSSPYSPLHF. Written as DNA, the CDR3 is TGTGCCAGCAGTTCTCCCTATTCACCCCTCCACTTT.

This clone has a single count. This sequence joins TRBV19 and TRBJ2-5; 14 bases map to TRBD2. Germline V CDR1 and CDR2: LNHDA, SQIVND (reference sequence). Trimming removed 7 bases from V and 5 bases from J; junction bases left unmatched: 6. The CDR3 runs 15 residues. The chain's CDR3 is CASMGTSGSSETQYF. DNA for the CDR3: TGTGCCAGTATGGGGACTAGCGGGAGTTCGGAGACCCAGTACTTC.

The chain has TRBV4-2 and TRBJ2-2, with a weak D call TRBD2 (6 bases). Germline CDR1 and CDR2: LGHNA and YNFKEQ. This CDR3 region has 17 residues. V lost 0 bases and J 0 bases, leaving 11 bases between the germline ends. CDR3 sequence (DNA): TGTGCCAGCAGCCAAGATCCTTGGGACTCGAACACCGGGGAGCTGTTTTTT. Translating gives CASSQDPWDSNTGELFF.

The CDR3 sequence: CASSQPGLLLSGYTF. CDR3 nucleotide sequence: TGTGCCAGCAGTCAGCCGGGACTGCTTCTGTCTGGCTACACCTTC. The chain employs TRBV6-6 and TRBJ1-2; maybe TRBD1 (5 bases). The CDR3 runs 15 residues. Trimming shortened V by 5 bases and J by 7 bases, and 20 bases separated the two germline ends. Germline-derived CDR1 and CDR2 are MNHNY and SVGAGI (reference sequence).

The V gene is TRBV6-5, the J gene TRBJ1-4; D uncertain. Per germline, CDR1 MNHEY and CDR2 SVGAGI. This CDR3 is built from 16 residues. Trimming removed 4 bases at V and 4 bases at J, with 16 bases between. Written as DNA, the CDR3 is TGTGCCAGCAGTTTGGAGGGATCTGCGGGTAATGAAAAACTGTTTTTT. Protein sequence: CASSLEGSAGNEKLFF.

The V call is TRBV5-1, the J call TRBJ2-5; TRBD2 matches 8 bases. The CDR3 sequence is 16 residues long. From germline, CDR1 is SGHRS and CDR2 YFSETQ. The trim removed 0 bases at V and 2 bases at J, leaving 6 bases unmatched. As DNA, the CDR3 is TGCGCCAGCAGCTTGGTGGCTAGCGGGCCACAAGAGACCCAGTACTTC. This encodes CASSLVASGPQETQYF.

The rearrangement uses TRBV7-2 and TRBJ2-5; 11 nucleotides agree with TRBD2. Germline values: CDR1 SGHTA, CDR2 FQGNSA. The CDR3 spans 14 residues. V lost 5 bases and J lost 14; bases outside the gene matches: 13. In nucleotides, the CDR3 is TGTGCCAGCAGCCCCCTTGGGACTAGCGGCGTAGCATACTTC. It codes for CASSPLGTSGVAYF.

This clone was counted a few times. The CDR3 here is CASFTGSSYEQYF. CDR3 DNA sequence: TGTGCCAGTTTCACAGGGTCTTCGTACGAGCAGTACTTC. J is TRBJ2-7 and V is TRBV7-3; D may be TRBD1 (6 bases). The CDR3 totals 13 residues. The germline gives CDR1 SGHTA, CDR2 FQGTGA. The germline V and J ends were trimmed by 9 bases and 4 bases, with 16 bases remaining between them.

This clone was recorded only once. The rearrangement uses TRBV6-6 and TRBJ1-1, with D tentatively TRBD1 (6 bases). This CDR3 region has 13 residues. With 2 bases removed from V and 5 bases from J, the gap between germline ends came to 9 bases. Per germline, CDR1 MNHNY and CDR2 SVGAGI (reference sequence). CDR3 coding DNA: TGTGCCAGCAGTTACCGGAGGGGGACTGAAGCTTTCTTT. As protein: CASSYRRGTEAFF.

This clone was found a few times. CDR3 sequence reads: CASSIGPPTGNYEQYF. DNA of the CDR3: TGTGCCAGTAGTATAGGACCCCCGACAGGGAACTACGAGCAGTACTTC. V is TRBV19 and J is TRBJ2-7; 7 bases match TRBD1. V gave up 1 base and J gave up 3 bases; unmatched junction bases: 9. Germline V gene lookup returns CDR1 LNHDA and CDR2 SQIVND (reference sequence). The CDR3 runs to 16 residues.

This clone was observed a single time. This chain connects TRBV6-1 to TRBJ1-5; D is uncertain. Trimming shortened V by 6 bases and J by 0 bases, and 12 bases separated the two germline ends. CDR1 MNHNS and CDR2 SASEGT come from the germline V gene. The CDR3 extends over 15 amino acids. CDR3 sequence reads: CASRLLGISNQPQHF. The CDR3 DNA reads as TGTGCCAGCAGATTGCTAGGAATTAGCAATCAGCCCCAGCATTTT.

The chain couples TRBV29-1 to TRBJ2-5; D unclear. In germline, CDR1 is SQVTM, CDR2 ANQGSEA. Deletions cut 7 bases from V and 1 base from J, with 4 bases between. The CDR3 is 10 amino acids. The CDR3 spells CSGIQETQYF. CDR3 bases: TGCAGCGGCATCCAAGAGACCCAGTACTTC.

This clone came up once. The chain is built from TRBV7-2 and TRBJ2-1; D is perhaps TRBD1 (6 bases). Trimming stripped 1 base from V and 4 bases from J, with 11 bases between. There are 15 residues in the CDR3. Germline CDR1 and CDR2: SGHTA and FQGNSA. The CDR3 is CASSLGGQVYNEQFF. The DNA of the CDR3 is TGTGCCAGCAGCTTAGGGGGGCAGGTGTACAATGAGCAGTTCTTC.

The chain employs TRBV5-4 and TRBJ2-5; D possibly uses TRBD1 or TRBD2 (5 bases each). In germline, CDR1 is SGHNT, CDR2 YYREEE (reference sequence). V lost 4 bases to trimming and J lost 4 bases, with 14 bases between them. The CDR3 has 14 amino acids. In DNA form, the CDR3 reads TGTGCCAGCAGCCAACGTGCAGGGAGAGAGACCCAGTACTTC. Translation: CASSQRAGRETQYF.

The rearrangement joins TRBV5-4 to TRBJ2-1, with 7 bases fitting TRBD2. Looked up from germline, CDR1 is SGHNT and CDR2 is YYREEE (reference sequence). The J segment lost 4 bases and the V segment lost 4 bases, leaving 8 bases of the junction unmatched. The CDR3 totals 15 residues. The CDR3 region has the DNA TGTGCCAGCAGCGTCACTAGCGCGGCATACAATGAGCAGTTCTTC. The encoded protein is CASSVTSAAYNEQFF.

The CDR3 spells CAWSPQAVNTEAFF. As DNA, the CDR3 is TGTGCCTGGAGTCCCCAGGCGGTGAACACTGAAGCTTTCTTT. V is TRBV30 and J is TRBJ1-1, with unresolved D. The CDR3 runs to 14 residues. Per germline, CDR1 GTSNPN and CDR2 SVGIG (reference sequence). V was cut by 2 bases and J by 0 bases, with 10 bases left in between. Looking up the rest from reference TRBV30 and TRBJ1-1 gives the full variable domain: SQTIHQWPATLVQPVGSPLSLECTVEGTSNPNLYWYRQAAGRGLQLLFYSVGIGQISSEVPQNLSASRPQDRQFILSSKKLLLSDSGFYLCAWSPQAVNTEAFFGQGTRLTVV.

The chain uses TRBV7-6 and TRBJ2-5; D perhaps matches TRBD2 (7 bases). The germline V and J ends were trimmed by 8 bases and 2 bases, with 18 bases remaining between them. The CDR3 extends over 15 amino acids. Germline V gene data show CDR1 as SGHVS and CDR2 as FNYEAQ. This CDR3 reads CASSKGGGSQETQYF. The CDR3, as DNA: TGTGCCAGCTCTAAGGGGGGAGGGTCACAAGAGACCCAGTACTTC.

The J gene is TRBJ2-2, the V gene TRBV7-3, with D perhaps TRBD1 (6 bases). V shed 0 bases and J shed 6 bases, with 14 bases lying between them. Germline loops: CDR1 SGHTA, CDR2 FQGTGA. The CDR3 has 16 residues. DNA of the CDR3: TGTGCCAGCAGCTTAACTCCCCTAGGGGGATCCGGGGAGCTGTTTTTT. Encoded protein: CASSLTPLGGSGELFF.

The rearrangement links TRBV5-8 to TRBJ2-3, with TRBD2 as a possible D gene (5 bases). CDR1 is SGHTS, CDR2 YDEGEE, per germline. V was cut by 0 bases and J by 2 bases, with 13 bases left in between. The CDR3 spans 16 residues. The CDR3 spells CASSLGQAGPTDTQYF. The CDR3 bases are TGTGCCAGCAGCTTGGGGCAGGCGGGTCCCACAGATACGCAGTATTTT.

This chain joins TRBV5-4 and TRBJ1-6; 7 nucleotides line up with TRBD1. Trimming cost V 4 bases and J 7 bases; bases outside gene matches: 5. The CDR3 runs 14 residues. The germline gives CDR1 SGHNT, CDR2 YYREEE (reference sequence). The DNA of the CDR3 is TGTGCCAGCAGCCAAGGGGGCAAGAATTCACCCCTCCACTTT. Its translation: CASSQGGKNSPLHF.

The chain couples TRBV30 to TRBJ1-1, with D unclear. Germline V lookup: CDR1 GTSNPN, CDR2 SVGIG (reference sequence). Trimming took 7 bases from V and 2 from J, leaving 14 bases between them. CDR3 length: 13 amino acids. CDR3: CASGGRFNTEAFF. CDR3 sequence (DNA): TGTGCCTCGGGCGGCAGGTTCAACACTGAAGCTTTCTTT.